This T cell receptor (beta chain) was sequenced during a study of blood T cell repertoires in COVID-19. Libraries were prepared by immunoSEQ multiplex PCR; TCRdb keeps only in-frame clonotypes and omits some of them. The sample carries about 210,000 clones, about 90% recorded once. Trimming took off 4 bases at V and 4 bases at J, with 17 bases between the two ends. Germline V lookup: CDR1 LGHDT, CDR2 YNNKEL (reference sequence). CDR3 size: 17 residues. Sequencing used peripheral blood. This TCR was sampled from a man younger than 45 with acute or convalescent COVID-19. V and J are TRBV3-1 (or the pseudogene TRBV3-2) and TRBJ2-6; tentative D call: TRBD2 (6 bases). CDR3 residues: CASSPGVGPSGANVLTF. CDR3 coding DNA: TGTGCCAGCAGCCCGGGGGTCGGACCCTCGGGGGCCAACGTCCTGACTTTC.